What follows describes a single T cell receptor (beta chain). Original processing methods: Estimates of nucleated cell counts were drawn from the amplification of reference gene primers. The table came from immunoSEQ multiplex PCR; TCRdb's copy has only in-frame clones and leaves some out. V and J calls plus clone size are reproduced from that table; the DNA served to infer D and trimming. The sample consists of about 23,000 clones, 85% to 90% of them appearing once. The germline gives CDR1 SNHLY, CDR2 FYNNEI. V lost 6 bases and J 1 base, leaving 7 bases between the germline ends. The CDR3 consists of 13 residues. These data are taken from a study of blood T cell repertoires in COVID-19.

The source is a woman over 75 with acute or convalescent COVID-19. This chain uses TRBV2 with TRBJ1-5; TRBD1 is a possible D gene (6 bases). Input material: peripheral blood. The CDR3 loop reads CASSGQSNQPQHF. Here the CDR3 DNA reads TGTGCCAGCAGCGGACAGAGCAATCAGCCCCAGCATTTT.